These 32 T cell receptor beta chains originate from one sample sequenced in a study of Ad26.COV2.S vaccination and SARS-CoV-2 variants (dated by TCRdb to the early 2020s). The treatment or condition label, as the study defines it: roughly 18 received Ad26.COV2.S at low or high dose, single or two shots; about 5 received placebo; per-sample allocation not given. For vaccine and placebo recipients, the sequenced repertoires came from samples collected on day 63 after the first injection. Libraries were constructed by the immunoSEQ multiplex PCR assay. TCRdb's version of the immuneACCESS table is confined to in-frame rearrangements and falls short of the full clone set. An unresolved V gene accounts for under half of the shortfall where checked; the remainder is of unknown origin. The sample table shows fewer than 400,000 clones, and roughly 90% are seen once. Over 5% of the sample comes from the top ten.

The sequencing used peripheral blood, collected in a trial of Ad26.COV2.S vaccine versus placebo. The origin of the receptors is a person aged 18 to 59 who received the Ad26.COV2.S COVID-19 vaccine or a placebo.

CDR3 in amino acids: CASKPSGGADTQYF. In DNA, the CDR3 is TGTGCCAGCAAACCCTCGGGGGGGGCGGATACGCAGTATTTT. The chain recombines TRBV2 with TRBJ2-3; TRBD2 matches at 8 bases. The CDR3 extends over 14 amino acids. V was clipped by 7 bases and J by 6 bases; unmatched bases: 9. Per the germline V gene, CDR1 is SNHLY and CDR2 is FYNNEI. The whole variable domain, remainder taken from reference TRBV2 and TRBJ2-3, is EPEVTQTPSHQVTQMGQEVILRCVPISNHLYFYWYRQILGQKVEFLVSFYNNEISEKSEIFDDQFSVERPDGSNFTLKIRSTKLEDSAMYFCASKPSGGADTQYFGPGTRLTVL.

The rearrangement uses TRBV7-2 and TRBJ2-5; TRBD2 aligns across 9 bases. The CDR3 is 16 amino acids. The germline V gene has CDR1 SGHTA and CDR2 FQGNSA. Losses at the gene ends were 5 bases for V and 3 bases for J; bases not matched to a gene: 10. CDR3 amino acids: CASSARYQRGEETQYF. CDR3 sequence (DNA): TGTGCCAGCAGCGCCAGGTATCAGCGGGGGGAAGAGACCCAGTACTTC.

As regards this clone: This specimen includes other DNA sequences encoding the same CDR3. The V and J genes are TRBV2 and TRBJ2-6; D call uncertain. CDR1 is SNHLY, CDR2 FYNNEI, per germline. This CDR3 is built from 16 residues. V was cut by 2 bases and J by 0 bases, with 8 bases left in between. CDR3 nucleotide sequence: TGTGCCAGCAGTGAAAACTCATACTCTGGGGCCAACGTCCTGACTTTC. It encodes CASSENSYSGANVLTF.

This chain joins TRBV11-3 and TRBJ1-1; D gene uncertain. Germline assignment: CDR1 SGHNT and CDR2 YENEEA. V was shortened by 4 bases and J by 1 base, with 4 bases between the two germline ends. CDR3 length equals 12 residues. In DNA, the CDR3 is TGTGCCAGCAGCTGGGGGAACACTGAAGCTTTCTTT. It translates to CASSWGNTEAFF.

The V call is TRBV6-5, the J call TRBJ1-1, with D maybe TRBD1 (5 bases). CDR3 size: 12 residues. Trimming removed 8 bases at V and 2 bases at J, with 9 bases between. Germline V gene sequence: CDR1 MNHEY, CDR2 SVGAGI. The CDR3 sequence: CASGGLNTEAFF. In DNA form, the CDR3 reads TGTGCCAGCGGGGGACTAAACACTGAAGCTTTCTTT.

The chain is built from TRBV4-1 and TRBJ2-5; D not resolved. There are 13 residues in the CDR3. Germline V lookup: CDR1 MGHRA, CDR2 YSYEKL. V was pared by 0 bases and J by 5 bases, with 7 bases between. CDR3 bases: TGCGCCAGCAGCCAAGATAGGACGGAGACCCAGTACTTC. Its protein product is CASSQDRTETQYF.

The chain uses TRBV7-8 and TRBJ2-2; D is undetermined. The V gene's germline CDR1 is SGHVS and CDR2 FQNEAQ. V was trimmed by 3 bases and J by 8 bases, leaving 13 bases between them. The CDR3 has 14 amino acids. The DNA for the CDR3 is TGTGCCAGCAGCTTGCTTGGGGTTGAAGGGGAGCTGTTTTTT. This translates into CASSLLGVEGELFF.

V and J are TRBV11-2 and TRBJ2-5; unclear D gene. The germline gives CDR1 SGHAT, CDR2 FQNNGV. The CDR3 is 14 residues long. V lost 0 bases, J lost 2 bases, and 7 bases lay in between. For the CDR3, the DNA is TGTGCCAGCAGCTTAGAGCACAAACAAGAGACCCAGTACTTC. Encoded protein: CASSLEHKQETQYF.

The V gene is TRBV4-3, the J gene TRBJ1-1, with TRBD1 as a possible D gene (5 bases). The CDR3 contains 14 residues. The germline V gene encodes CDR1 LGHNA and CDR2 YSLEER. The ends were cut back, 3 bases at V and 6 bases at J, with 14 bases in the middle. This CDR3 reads CASSHDQGIPEAFF. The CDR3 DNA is TGCGCCAGCAGCCATGATCAGGGAATCCCTGAAGCTTTCTTT.

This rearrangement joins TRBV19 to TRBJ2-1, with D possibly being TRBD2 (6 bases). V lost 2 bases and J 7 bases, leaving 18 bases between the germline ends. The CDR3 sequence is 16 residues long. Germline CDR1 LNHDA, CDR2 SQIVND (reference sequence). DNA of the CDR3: TGTGCCAGTAGTATATGGGGCGGGACGTCCCTAAATGAGCAGTTCTTC. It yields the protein CASSIWGGTSLNEQFF.

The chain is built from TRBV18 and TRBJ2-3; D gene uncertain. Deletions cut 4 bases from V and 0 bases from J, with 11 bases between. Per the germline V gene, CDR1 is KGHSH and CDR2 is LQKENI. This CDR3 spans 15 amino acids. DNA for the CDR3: TGTGCCAGCTCACAGGGTTCGACTAGCACAGATACGCAGTATTTT. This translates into CASSQGSTSTDTQYF.

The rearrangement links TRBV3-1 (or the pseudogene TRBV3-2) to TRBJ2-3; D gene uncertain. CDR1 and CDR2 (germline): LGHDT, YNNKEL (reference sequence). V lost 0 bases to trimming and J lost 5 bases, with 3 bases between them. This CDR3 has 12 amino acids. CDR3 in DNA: TGTGCCAGCAGCCAAGACATAGATACGCAGTATTTT. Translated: CASSQDIDTQYF.

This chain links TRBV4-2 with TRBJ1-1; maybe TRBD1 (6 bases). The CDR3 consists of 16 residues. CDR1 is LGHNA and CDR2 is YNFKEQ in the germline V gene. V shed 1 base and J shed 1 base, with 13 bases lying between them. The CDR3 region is CASSQAQGRANTEAFF. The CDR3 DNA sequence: TGTGCCAGCAGCCAAGCACAGGGAAGGGCGAACACTGAAGCTTTCTTT.

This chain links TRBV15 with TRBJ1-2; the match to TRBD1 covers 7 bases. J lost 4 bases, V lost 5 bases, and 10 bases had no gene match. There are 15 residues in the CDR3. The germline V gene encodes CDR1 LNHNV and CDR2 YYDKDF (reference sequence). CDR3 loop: CATSVDRVMGYGYTF. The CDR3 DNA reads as TGTGCCACCAGCGTAGACAGGGTGATGGGCTATGGCTACACCTTC.

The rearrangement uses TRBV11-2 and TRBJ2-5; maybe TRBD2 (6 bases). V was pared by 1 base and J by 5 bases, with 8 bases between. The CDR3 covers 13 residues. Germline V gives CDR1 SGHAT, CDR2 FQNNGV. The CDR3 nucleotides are TGTGCCAGCAGCTTAGGCCGGGGGGAGACCCAGTACTTC. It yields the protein CASSLGRGETQYF.

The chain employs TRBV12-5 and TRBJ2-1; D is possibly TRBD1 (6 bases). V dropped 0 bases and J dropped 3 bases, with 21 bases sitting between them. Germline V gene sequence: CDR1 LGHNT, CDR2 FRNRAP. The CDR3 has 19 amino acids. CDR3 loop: CASGLVRSNLGQSYNEQFF. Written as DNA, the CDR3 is TGTGCTAGTGGTTTGGTACGATCGAATTTAGGACAGAGCTACAATGAGCAGTTCTTC.

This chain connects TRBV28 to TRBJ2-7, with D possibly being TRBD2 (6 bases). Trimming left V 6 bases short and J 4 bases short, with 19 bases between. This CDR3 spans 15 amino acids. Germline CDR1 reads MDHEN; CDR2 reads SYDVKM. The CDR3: CASRGRGSKEYEQYF. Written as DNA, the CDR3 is TGTGCCAGCAGGGGTCGGGGGTCTAAGGAATACGAGCAGTACTTC.

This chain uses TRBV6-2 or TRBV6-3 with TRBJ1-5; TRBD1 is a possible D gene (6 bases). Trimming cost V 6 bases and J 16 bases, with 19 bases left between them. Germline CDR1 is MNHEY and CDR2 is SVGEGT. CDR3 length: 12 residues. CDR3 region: CASSRPFRDIHF. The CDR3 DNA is TGTGCCAGCAGCCGCCCATTCCGGGACATCCATTTT.

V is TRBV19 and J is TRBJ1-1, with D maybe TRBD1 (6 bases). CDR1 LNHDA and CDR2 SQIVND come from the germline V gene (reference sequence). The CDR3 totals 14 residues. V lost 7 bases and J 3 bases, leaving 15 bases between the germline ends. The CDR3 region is CASTLGRGYTEAFF. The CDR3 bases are TGTGCCAGTACGTTGGGCAGGGGATACACTGAAGCTTTCTTT.

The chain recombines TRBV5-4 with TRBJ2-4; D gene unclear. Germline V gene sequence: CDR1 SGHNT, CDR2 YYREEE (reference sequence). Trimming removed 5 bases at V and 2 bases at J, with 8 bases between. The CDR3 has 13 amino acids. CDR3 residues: CASSGDSKNIQYF. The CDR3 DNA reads TGTGCCAGCAGTGGAGACTCCAAAAACATTCAGTACTTC.

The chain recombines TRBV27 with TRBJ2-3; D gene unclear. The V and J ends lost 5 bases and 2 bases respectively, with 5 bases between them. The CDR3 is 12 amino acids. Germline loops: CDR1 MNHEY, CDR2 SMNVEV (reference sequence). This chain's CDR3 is CASSLFTDTQYF. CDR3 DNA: TGTGCCAGCAGTCTATTCACAGATACGCAGTATTTT.

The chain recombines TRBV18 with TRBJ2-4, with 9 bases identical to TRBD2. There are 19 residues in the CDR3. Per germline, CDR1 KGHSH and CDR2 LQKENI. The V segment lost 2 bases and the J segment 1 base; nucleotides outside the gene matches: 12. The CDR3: CASSPGLAPNPGAKNIQYF. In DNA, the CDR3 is TGTGCCAGCTCACCAGGACTAGCGCCCAACCCGGGGGCCAAAAACATTCAGTACTTC. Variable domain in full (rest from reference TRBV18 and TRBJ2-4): NAGVMQNPRHLVRRRGQEARLRCSPMKGHSHVYWYRQLPEEGLKFMVYLQKENIIDESGMPKERFSAEFPKEGPSILRIQQVVRGDSAAYFCASSPGLAPNPGAKNIQYFGAGTRLSVL.

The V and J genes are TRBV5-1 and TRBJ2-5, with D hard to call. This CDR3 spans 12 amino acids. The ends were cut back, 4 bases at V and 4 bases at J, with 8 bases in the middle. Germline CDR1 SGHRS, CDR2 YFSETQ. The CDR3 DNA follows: TGCGCCAGCAGCGCTCCGGGAGAGACCCAGTACTTC. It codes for CASSAPGETQYF. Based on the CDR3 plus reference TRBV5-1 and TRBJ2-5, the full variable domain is KAGVTQTPRYLIKTRGQQVTLSCSPISGHRSVSWYQQTPGQGLQFLFEYFSETQRNKGNFPGRFSGRQFSNSRSEMNVSTLELGDSALYLCASSAPGETQYFGPGTRLLVL.

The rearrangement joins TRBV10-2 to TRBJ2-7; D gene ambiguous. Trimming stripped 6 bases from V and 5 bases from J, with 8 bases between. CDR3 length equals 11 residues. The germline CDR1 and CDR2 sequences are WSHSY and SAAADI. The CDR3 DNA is TGCGCCAGCAGCCCCGTCAACGAGCAGTACTTC. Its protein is CASSPVNEQYF.

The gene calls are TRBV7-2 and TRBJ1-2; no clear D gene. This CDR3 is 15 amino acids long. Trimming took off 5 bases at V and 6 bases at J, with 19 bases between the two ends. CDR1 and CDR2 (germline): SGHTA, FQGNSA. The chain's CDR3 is CASSPRRADFDGYTF. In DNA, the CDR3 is TGTGCCAGCAGCCCTAGGAGGGCAGACTTTGATGGCTACACCTTC.

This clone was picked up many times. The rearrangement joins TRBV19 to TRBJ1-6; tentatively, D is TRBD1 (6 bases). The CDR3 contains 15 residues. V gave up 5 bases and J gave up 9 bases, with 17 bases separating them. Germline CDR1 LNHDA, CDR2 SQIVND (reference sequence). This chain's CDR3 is CASSPPGTSFSPLHF. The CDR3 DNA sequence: TGTGCCAGTAGTCCCCCCGGGACAAGCTTTTCACCCCTCCACTTT.

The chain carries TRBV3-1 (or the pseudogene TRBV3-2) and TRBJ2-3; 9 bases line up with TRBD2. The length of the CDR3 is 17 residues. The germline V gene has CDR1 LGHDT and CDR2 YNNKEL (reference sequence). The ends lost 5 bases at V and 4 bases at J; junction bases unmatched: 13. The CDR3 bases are TGTGCCAGCAGCATCACCGGGGCGGGGGGGTTCCCAGATACGCAGTATTTT. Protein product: CASSITGAGGFPDTQYF.

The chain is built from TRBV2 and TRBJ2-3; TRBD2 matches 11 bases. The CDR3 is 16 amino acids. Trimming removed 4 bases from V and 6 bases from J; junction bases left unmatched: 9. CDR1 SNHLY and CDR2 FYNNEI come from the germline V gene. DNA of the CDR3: TGTGCCAGCAGTGTAGCGGGGGGGCCGATTGTGGATACGCAGTATTTT. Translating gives CASSVAGGPIVDTQYF.

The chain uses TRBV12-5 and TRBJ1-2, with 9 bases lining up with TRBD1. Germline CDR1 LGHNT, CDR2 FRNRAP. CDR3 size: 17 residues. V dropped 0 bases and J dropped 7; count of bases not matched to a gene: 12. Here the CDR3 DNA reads TGTGCTAGTGGTTTGGTACAGGGGCTACAGGGGGCAGGTGGCTACACCTTC. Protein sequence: CASGLVQGLQGAGGYTF.

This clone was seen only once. DNA of the CDR3: TGTGCCAGCAGCGTAGGACAGGGATACACTGAAGCTTTCTTT. Protein: CASSVGQGYTEAFF. V gene TRBV7-9 combines with J gene TRBJ1-1; 8 nucleotides agree with TRBD1. This CDR3 region has 14 residues. After removal of 5 bases from V and 3 bases from J, the junction contained 5 bases not matched to a gene. Germline values: CDR1 SEHNR, CDR2 FQNEAQ (reference sequence). The entire variable domain, with the rest obtained from reference TRBV7-9 and TRBJ1-1, is as follows: DTGVSQNPRHKITKRGQNVTFRCDPISEHNRLYWYRQTLGQGPEFLTYFQNEAQLEKSRLLSDRFSAERPKGSFSTLEIQRTEQGDSAMYLCASSVGQGYTEAFFGQGTRLTVV.

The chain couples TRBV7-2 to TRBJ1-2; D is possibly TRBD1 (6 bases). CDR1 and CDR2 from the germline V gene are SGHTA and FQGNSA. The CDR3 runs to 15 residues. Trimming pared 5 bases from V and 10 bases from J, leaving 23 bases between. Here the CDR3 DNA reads TGTGCCAGCAGCCTTCGTGCAGGGGACTTAAGCCACTACACCTTC. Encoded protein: CASSLRAGDLSHYTF.

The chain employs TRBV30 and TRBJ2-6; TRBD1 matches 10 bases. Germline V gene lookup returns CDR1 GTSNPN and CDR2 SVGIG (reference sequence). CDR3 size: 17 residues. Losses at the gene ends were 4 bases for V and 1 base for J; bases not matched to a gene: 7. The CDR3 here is CAWTRDRGFSGANVLTF. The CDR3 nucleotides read TGTGCCTGGACACGGGACAGGGGATTTTCTGGGGCCAACGTCCTGACTTTC.